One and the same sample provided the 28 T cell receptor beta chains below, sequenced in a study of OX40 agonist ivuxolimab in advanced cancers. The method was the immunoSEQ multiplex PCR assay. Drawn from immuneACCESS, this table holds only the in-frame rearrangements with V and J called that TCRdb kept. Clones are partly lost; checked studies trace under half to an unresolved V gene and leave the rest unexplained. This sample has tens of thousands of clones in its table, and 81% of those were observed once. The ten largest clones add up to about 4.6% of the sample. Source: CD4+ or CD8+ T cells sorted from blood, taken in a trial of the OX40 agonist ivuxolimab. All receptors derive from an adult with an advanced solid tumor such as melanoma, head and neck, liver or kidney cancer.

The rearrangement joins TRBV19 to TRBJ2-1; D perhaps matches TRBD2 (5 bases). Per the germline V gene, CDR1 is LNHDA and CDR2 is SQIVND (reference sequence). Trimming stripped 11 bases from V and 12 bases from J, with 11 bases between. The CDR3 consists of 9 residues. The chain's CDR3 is CAPLAGQFF. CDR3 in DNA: TGTGCCCCCTTGGCGGGGCAGTTCTTC.

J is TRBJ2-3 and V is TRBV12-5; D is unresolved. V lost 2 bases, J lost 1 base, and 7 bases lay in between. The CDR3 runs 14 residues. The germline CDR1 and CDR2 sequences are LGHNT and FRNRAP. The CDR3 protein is CASGLWHRTDTQYF. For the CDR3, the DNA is TGTGCTAGTGGTTTGTGGCACCGCACAGATACGCAGTATTTT.

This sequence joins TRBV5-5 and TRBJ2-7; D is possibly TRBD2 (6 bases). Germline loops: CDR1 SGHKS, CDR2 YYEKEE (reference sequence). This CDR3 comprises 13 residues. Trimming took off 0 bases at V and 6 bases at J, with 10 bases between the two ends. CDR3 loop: CASSLGLDLEQYF. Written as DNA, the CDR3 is TGTGCCAGCAGCTTGGGACTAGACCTCGAGCAGTACTTC.

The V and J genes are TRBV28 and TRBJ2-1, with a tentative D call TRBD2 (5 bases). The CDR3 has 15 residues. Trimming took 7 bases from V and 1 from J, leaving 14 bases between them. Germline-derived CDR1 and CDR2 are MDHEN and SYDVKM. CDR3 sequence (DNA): TGTGCCAGCATCCTTGGGGAGAATTCCTACAATGAGCAGTTCTTC. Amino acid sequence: CASILGENSYNEQFF. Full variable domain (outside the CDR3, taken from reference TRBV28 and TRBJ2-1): DVKVTQSSRYLVKRTGEKVFLECVQDMDHENMFWYRQDPGLGLRLIYFSYDVKMKEKGDIPEGYSVSREKKERFSLILESASTNQTSMYLCASILGENSYNEQFFGPGTRLTVL.

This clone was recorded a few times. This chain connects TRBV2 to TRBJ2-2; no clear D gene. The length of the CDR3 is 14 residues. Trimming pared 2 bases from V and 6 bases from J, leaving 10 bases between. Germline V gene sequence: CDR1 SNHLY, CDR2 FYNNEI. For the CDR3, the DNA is TGTGCCAGCAGTGAATTTGGGAAACCCGGGGAGCTGTTTTTT. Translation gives CASSEFGKPGELFF.

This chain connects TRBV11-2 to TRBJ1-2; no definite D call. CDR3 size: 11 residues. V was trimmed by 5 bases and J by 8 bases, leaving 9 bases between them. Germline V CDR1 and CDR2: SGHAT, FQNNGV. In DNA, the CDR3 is TGTGCCAGCAGCGTGGGTGGGGGCTACACCTTC. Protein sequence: CASSVGGGYTF. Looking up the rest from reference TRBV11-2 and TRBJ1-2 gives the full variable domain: EAGVAQSPRYKIIEKRQSVAFWCNPISGHATLYWYQQILGQGPKLLIQFQNNGVVDDSQLPKDRFSAERLKGVDSTLKIQPAKLEDSAVYLCASSVGGGYTFGSGTRLTVV.

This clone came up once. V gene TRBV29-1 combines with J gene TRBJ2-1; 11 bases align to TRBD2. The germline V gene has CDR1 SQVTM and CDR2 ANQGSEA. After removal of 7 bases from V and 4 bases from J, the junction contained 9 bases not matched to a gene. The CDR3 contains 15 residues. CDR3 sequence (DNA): TGCAGCGCTCTAGGGGGACTAGCGGCTTACAATGAGCAGTTCTTC. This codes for CSALGGLAAYNEQFF.

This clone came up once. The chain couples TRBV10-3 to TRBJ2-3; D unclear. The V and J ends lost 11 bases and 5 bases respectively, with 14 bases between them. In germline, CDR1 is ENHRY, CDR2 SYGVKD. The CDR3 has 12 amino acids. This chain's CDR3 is CAGLISQDTQYF. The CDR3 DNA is TGTGCCGGGCTCATCTCGCAAGATACGCAGTATTTT.

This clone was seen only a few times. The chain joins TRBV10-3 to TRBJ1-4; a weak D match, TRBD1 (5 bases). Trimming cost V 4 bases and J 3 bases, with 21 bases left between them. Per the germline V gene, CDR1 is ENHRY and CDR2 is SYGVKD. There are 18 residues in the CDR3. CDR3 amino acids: CAISGVAGRLNANEKLFF. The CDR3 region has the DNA TGTGCCATCAGTGGAGTTGCGGGACGGCTGAATGCTAATGAAAAACTGTTTTTT.

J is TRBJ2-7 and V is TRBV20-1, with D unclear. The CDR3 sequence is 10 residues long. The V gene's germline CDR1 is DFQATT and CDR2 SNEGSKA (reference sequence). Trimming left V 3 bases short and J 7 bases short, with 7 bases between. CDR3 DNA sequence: TGCAGTGCTAGTTTAAGGGAGCAGTACTTC. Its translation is CSASLREQYF.

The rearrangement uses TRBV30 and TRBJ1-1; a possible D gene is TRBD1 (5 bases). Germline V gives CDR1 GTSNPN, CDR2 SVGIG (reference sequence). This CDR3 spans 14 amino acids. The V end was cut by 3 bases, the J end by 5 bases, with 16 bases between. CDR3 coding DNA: TGTGCCTGGAGCCCTTGGGGCCCAAGGACTGAAGCTTTCTTT. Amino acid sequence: CAWSPWGPRTEAFF.

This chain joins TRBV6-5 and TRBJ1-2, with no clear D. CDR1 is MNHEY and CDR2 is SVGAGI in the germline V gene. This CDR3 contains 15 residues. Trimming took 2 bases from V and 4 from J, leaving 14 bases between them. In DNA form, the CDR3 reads TGTGCCAGCAGTTACGGGAGGGAACAGACCTATGGCTACACCTTC. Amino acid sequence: CASSYGREQTYGYTF.

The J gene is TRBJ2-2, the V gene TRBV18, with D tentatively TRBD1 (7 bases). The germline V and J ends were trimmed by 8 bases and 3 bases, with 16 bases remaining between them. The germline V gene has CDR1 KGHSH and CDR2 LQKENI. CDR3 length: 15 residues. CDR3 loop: CASRRRGLDTGELFF. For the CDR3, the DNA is TGTGCCAGCCGCCGGAGGGGGCTAGACACCGGGGAGCTGTTTTTT.

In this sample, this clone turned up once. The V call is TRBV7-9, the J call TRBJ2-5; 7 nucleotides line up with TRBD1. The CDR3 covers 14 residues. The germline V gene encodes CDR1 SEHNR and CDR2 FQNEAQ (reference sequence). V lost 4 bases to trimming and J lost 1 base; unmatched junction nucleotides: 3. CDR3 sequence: CASSYRDSQETQYF. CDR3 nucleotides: TGTGCCAGCAGCTACCGGGACAGCCAAGAGACCCAGTACTTC.

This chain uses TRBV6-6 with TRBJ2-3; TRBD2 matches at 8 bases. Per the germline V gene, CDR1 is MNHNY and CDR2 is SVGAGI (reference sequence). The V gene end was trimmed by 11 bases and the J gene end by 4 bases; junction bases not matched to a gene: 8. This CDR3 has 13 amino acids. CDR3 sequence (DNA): TGTGCCTCCGGTTCGGGAGGGCCAGATACGCAGTATTTT. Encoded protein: CASGSGGPDTQYF.

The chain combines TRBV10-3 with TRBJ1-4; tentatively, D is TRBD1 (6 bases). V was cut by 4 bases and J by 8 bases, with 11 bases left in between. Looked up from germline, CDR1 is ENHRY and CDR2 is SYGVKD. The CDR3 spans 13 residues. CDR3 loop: CAISANREEKLFF. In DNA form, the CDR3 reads TGTGCCATCAGTGCGAACAGGGAAGAAAAACTGTTTTTT.

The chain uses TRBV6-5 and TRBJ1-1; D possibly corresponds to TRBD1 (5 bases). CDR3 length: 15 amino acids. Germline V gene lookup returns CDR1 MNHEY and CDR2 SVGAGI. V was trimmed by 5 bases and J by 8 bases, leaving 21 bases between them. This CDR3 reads CASSRTITDTPEAFF. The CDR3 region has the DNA TGTGCCAGCAGTCGCACCATTACGGACACCCCAGAAGCTTTCTTT.

The CDR3 DNA reads TGTGCCAGCGGGGGGTACGAGCAGTACTTC. Protein sequence: CASGGYEQYF. The chain is built from TRBV6-1 and TRBJ2-5, with D possibly TRBD2 on 6 matching bases. The DNA end is more similar to TRBJ2-7, so the J call may be wrong. Germline V lookup: CDR1 MNHNS, CDR2 SASEGT. CDR3 length equals 10 residues.

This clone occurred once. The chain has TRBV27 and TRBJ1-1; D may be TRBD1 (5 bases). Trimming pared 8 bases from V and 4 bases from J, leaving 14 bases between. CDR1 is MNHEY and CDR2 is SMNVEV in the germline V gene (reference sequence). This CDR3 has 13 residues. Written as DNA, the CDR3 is TGTGCCAGCGGGCAGGGACGTGGCACTGAAGCTTTCTTT. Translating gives CASGQGRGTEAFF.

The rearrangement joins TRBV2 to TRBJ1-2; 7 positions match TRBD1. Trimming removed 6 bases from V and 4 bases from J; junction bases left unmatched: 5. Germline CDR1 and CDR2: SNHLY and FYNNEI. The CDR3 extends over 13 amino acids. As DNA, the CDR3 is TGTGCCAGCAGCACTCAGGGGGTCTATGGCTACACCTTC. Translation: CASSTQGVYGYTF.

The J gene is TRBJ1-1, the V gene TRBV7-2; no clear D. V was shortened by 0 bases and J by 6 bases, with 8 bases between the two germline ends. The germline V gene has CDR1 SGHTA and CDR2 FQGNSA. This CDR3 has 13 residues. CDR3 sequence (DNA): TGTGCCAGCAGCTTAGCGAGGAATTCTGAAGCTTTCTTT. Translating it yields CASSLARNSEAFF.

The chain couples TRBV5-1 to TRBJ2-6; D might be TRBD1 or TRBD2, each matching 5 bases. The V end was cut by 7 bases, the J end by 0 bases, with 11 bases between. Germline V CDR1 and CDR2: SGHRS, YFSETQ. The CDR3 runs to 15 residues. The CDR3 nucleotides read TGCGCCAGCTTTAATGGGGGCTCTGGGGCCAACGTCCTGACTTTC. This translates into CASFNGGSGANVLTF.

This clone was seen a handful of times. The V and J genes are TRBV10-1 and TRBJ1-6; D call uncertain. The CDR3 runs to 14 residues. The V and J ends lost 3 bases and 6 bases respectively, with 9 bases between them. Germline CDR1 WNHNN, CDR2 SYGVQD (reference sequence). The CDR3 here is CASSEESANSPLHF. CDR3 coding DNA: TGCGCCAGCAGTGAAGAGTCGGCTAATTCACCCCTCCACTTT.

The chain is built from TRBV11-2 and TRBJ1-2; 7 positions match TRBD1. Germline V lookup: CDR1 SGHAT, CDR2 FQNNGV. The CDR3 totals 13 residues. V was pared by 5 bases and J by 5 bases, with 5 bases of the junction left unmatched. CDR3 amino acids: CASSASGGYGYTF. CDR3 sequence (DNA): TGTGCCAGCAGCGCGTCAGGGGGATATGGCTACACCTTC.

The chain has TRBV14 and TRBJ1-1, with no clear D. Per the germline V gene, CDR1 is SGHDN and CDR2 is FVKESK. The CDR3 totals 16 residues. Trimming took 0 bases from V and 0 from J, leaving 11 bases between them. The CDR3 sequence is CASSQDAAIMNTEAFF. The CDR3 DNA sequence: TGTGCCAGCAGCCAAGACGCGGCGATCATGAACACTGAAGCTTTCTTT.

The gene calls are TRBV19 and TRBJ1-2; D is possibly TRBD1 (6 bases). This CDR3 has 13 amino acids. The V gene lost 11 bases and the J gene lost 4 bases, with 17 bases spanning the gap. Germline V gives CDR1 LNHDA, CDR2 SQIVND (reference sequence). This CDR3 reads CAADRGEGYGYTF. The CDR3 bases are TGTGCCGCCGATAGGGGGGAGGGCTATGGCTACACCTTC.

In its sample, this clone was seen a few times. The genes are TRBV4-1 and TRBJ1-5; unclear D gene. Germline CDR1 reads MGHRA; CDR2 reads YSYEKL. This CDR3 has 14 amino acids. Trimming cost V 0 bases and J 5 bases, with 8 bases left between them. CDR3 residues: CASSQEQSDQPQHF. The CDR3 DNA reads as TGCGCCAGCAGCCAAGAACAGTCCGATCAGCCCCAGCATTTT.

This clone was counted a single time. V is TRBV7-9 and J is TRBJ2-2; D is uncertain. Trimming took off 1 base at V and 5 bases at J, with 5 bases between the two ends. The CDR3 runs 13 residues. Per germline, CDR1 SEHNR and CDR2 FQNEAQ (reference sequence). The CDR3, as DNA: TGTGCCAGCAGCTTAGAGCTTACCGGGGAGCTGTTTTTT. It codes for CASSLELTGELFF.